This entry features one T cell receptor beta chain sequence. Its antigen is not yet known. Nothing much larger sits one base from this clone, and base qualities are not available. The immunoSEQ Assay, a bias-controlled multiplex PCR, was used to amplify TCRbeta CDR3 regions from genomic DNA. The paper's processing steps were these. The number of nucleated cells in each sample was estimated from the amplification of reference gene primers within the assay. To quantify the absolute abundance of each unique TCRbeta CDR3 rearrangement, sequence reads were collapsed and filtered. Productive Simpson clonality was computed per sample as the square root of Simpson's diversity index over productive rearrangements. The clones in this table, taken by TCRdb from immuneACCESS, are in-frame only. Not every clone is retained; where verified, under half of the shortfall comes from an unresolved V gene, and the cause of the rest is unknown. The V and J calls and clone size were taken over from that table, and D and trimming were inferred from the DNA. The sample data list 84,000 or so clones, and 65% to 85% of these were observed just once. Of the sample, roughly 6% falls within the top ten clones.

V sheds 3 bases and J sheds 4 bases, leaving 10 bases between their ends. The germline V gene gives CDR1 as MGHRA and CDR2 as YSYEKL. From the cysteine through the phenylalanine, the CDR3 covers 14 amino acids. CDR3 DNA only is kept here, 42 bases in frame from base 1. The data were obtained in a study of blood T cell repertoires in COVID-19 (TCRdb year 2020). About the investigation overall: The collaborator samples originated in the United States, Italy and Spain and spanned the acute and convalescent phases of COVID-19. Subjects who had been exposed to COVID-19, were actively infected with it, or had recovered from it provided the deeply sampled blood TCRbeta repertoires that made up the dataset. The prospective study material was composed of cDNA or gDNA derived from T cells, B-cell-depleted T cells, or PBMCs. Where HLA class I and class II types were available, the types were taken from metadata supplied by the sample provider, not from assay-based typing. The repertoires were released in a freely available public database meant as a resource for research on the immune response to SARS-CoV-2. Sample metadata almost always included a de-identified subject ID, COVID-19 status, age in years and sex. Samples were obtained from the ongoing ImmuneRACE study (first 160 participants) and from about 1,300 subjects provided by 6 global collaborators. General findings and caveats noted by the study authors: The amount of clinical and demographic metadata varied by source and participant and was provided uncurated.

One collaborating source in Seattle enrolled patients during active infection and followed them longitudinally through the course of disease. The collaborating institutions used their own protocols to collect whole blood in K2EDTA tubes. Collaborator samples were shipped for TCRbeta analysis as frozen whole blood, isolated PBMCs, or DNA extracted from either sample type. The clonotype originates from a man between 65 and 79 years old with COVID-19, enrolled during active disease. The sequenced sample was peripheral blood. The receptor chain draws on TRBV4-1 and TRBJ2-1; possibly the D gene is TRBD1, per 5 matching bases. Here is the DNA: TGCGCCAGCAGCCAGCGAGCAGGGTACAATGAGCAGTTCTTC. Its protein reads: CASSQRAGYNEQFF.